Listed below are T cell receptor beta chains from one sample, sequenced in a study of blood T cell repertoires in COVID-19. Some clones are missing from TCRdb's copy, which holds only in-frame ones; the method was immunoSEQ multiplex PCR. Of some 99,000 clones in the sample, approximately 87% were seen once. Material for sequencing was peripheral blood. These receptors all come from a woman aged 55-70 years with acute or convalescent COVID-19. Each CDR3 is given with its conserved first and last residue. Fields, in order: D gene, J gene, V gene, clone size, CDR3 protein, CDR3 DNA. A D gene is named only where the DNA matches it firmly. Part of the rows lack a size; the others show once, few, many or a class for expanded clones.

-,TRBJ2-1,TRBV15,-,CATSRGARVYNEQFF,TGTGCCACCAGCAGAGGGGCGAGGGTTTATAATGAGCAGTTCTTC
-,TRBJ1-5,TRBV30,few,CAWSVGGNQPQHF,TGTGCCTGGAGTGTAGGGGGCAATCAGCCCCAGCATTTT
TRBD2,TRBJ2-1,TRBV19,once,CASSTSLAGGLYNEQFF,TGTGCCAGTAGTACCTCACTAGCGGGGGGGCTCTACAATGAGCAGTTCTTC
-,TRBJ2-7,TRBV28,-,CASSLQPDSYEQYF,TGTGCCAGCAGTTTACAACCGGACAGTTACGAGCAGTACTTC
TRBD2,TRBJ2-1,TRBV5-1,-,CASSARDYSYNEQFF,TGCGCCAGCAGCGCCCGGGACTATTCCTACAATGAGCAGTTCTTC
-,TRBJ1-1,TRBV6-1,-,CASSESTGIEAFF,TGTGCCAGCAGTGAAAGTACAGGGATTGAAGCTTTCTTT
-,TRBJ1-2,TRBV29-1,-,CSVTQGGGNGYTF,TGCAGCGTTACCCAGGGCGGGGGGAATGGCTACACCTTC
-,TRBJ1-3,TRBV27,-,CASSPTVDSGNTIYF,TGTGCCAGCAGTCCTACCGTTGACTCTGGAAACACCATATATTTT
-,TRBJ1-1,TRBV5-6,-,CASSLNRRNTEAFF,TGTGCCAGCAGCTTGAACAGAAGGAACACTGAAGCTTTCTTT
-,TRBJ1-2,TRBV7-2,-,CASTLGSYGYTF,TGTGCCAGCACCCTGGGGAGCTATGGCTACACCTTC
-,TRBJ1-4,TRBV29-1,-,CSAEGAISGKLFF,TGCAGCGCAGAAGGAGCTATCTCCGGCAAACTGTTTTTT
-,TRBJ1-1,TRBV4-3,-,CASSQEWEAEAFF,TGCGCCAGCAGCCAAGAATGGGAGGCTGAAGCTTTCTTT
-,TRBJ1-2,TRBV5-6,-,CASRGLLQGTYGYTF,TGTGCCAGCAGAGGCCTATTACAGGGAACCTATGGCTACACCTTC
-,TRBJ1-6,TRBV5-1,-,CASSLKVSGNSPLHF,TGCGCCAGCAGCTTAAAAGTATCGGGGAATTCACCCCTCCACTTT
TRBD1,TRBJ1-5,TRBV4-2,-,CASSQDLPGQGIQPQHF,TGTGCCAGCAGCCAGGACCTCCCGGGACAGGGCATTCAGCCCCAGCATTTT
TRBD2,TRBJ2-1,TRBV18,once,CASSPGTSGAYNEQFF,TGTGCCAGCTCACCAGGGACTAGCGGGGCCTACAATGAGCAGTTCTTC
TRBD1,TRBJ2-7,TRBV6-6,once,CASRGQGARTNEQYF,TGTGCCAGCAGAGGACAGGGGGCAAGGACGAACGAGCAGTACTTC
-,TRBJ1-2,TRBV28,-,CATGLYGYTF,TGTGCCACAGGACTGTATGGCTACACCTTC
TRBD2,TRBJ2-7,TRBV4-3,-,CASSQQTSGAYEQYF,TGCGCCAGCAGCCAACAGACTAGCGGCGCCTACGAGCAGTACTTC
-,TRBJ1-5,TRBV6-5,once,CATSPWTSNQPQHF,TGTGCCACCTCGCCCTGGACAAGCAATCAGCCCCAGCATTTT
-,TRBJ2-7,TRBV10-3,-,CAISDRNYEQYF,TGTGCCATCAGTGACAGGAACTACGAGCAGTACTTC
-,TRBJ2-3,TRBV10-3,once,CAISGVGVLSTDTQYF,TGTGCCATCAGTGGAGTAGGGGTCCTCTCCACAGATACGCAGTATTTT
-,TRBJ1-6,TRBV9,-,CASSVGQPSSYNSPLHF,TGTGCCAGCAGCGTAGGCCAGCCTAGCTCCTATAATTCACCCCTCCACTTT
-,TRBJ1-6,TRBV3-1/TRBV3-2,-,CASSQQGSPLHF,TGTGCCAGCAGCCAACAGGGTTCACCCCTCCACTTT
TRBD1,TRBJ1-4,TRBV19,-,CASSTGQATNEKLFF,TGTGCCAGTAGTACCGGACAGGCCACTAATGAAAAACTGTTTTTT
-,TRBJ1-1,TRBV19,-,CASSIRGEKAFF,TGTGCCAGTAGTATTCGGGGTGAAAAAGCTTTCTTT
-,TRBJ2-7,TRBV3-1/TRBV3-2,few,CASSFRTQHQDEQYF,TGTGCCAGCAGCTTTCGGACACAACACCAGGACGAGCAGTACTTC
-,TRBJ2-1,TRBV11-2,-,CASRGPGGDEQFF,TGTGCCAGCAGGGGCCCCGGGGGAGATGAGCAGTTCTTC
-,TRBJ2-6,TRBV7-2,-,CASSLERWSGANVLTF,TGTGCCAGCAGCTTAGAGAGATGGTCAGGGGCCAACGTCCTGACTTTC
TRBD2,TRBJ2-1,TRBV9,-,CASSVLAGGYNEQFF,TGTGCCAGCAGCGTCTTAGCGGGAGGCTACAATGAGCAGTTCTTC
-,TRBJ2-3,TRBV10-1,-,CASSESRSRGTDTQYF,TGCGCCAGCAGTGAGTCGAGATCCCGGGGAACAGATACGCAGTATTTT
TRBD1,TRBJ2-4,TRBV28,-,CASSPRDRAWAKNIQYF,TGTGCCAGCAGTCCACGGGACAGGGCTTGGGCCAAAAACATTCAGTACTTC
TRBD1,TRBJ2-5,TRBV9,-,CASSVGTDSIQETQYF,TGTGCCAGCAGCGTGGGGACAGACTCGATCCAAGAGACCCAGTACTTC
TRBD1,TRBJ2-2,TRBV19,-,CASNLRDRGTGELFF,TGTGCCAGTAACCTCCGGGACAGGGGCACCGGGGAGCTGTTTTTT
-,TRBJ2-1,TRBV6-6,-,CASTPQGITEQFF,TGTGCCAGCACACCCCAGGGCATTACTGAGCAGTTCTTC
-,TRBJ1-2,TRBV11-3,-,CASSLAWQWGGYTF,TGTGCCAGCAGCTTAGCTTGGCAGTGGGGCGGCTACACCTTC
TRBD1,TRBJ1-3,TRBV7-9,-,CASSSPGTGRNTIYF,TGTGCCAGCAGCTCCCCCGGGACAGGGAGAAACACCATATATTTT